This section outlines one TCR beta chain sequence together with its context. Under the authors' procedure: It was from reference gene primer amplification that nucleated cell counts were estimated. The repertoire was sequenced with immunoSEQ multiplex PCR; TCRdb's copy has only in-frame clones and lacks some. That table furnishes V, J and clone size, whereas the DNA furnished D and trimming. The table records fewer than 250,000 clones, roughly 82% of them present only once. This sample is drawn from a study of blood T cell repertoires in COVID-19. Across the whole study: COVID-19 samples, acute and convalescent, were from the United States, Italy and Spain. From T cells, B-cell-depleted T cells, or PBMCs came the material, which was cDNA or gDNA.

Unmatched junction bases numbered 7, after V lost 5 bases and J lost 5 bases. CDR3 length: 16 residues. Germline V CDR1 and CDR2: SEHNR, FQNEAQ (reference sequence). This sequence joins TRBV7-9 and TRBJ2-1; TRBD2 matches 12 bases. This sequence was found in a woman aged 55 to 70 with COVID-19, enrolled during active disease. Sequencing was performed on peripheral blood. The CDR3 protein is CASSPTSGRTDNEQFF. CDR3 bases: TGTGCCAGCAGCCCTACTAGCGGGAGGACGGACAATGAGCAGTTCTTC.